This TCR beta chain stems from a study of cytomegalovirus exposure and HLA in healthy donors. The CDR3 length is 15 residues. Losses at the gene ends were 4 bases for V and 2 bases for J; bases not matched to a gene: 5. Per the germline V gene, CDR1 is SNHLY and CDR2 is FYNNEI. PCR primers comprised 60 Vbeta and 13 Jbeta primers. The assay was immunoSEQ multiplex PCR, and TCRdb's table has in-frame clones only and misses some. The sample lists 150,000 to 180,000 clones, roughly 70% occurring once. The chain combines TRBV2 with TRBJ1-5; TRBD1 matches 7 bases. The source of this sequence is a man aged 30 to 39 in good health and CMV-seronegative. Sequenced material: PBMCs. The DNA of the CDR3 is TGTGCCAGCAGTGCTGGGACAGCCGGCAATCAGCCCCAGCATTTT. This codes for CASSAGTAGNQPQHF.